The sample holds a few counts of the clone carrying this TCR beta chain. Germline V lookup: CDR1 LGHDT, CDR2 YNNKEL (reference sequence). The junction had 7 bases not matched to a gene; V was cut back by 4 bases and J by 4 bases. This CDR3 is built from 16 residues. The entry originates in a study of breast tumors, draining lymph nodes, adjacent tissues. Axillary draining lymph nodes of breast cancer patients supplied the node samples. TCRdb re-called the multiplex PCR reads through MiXCR, storing one row per CDR3 protein. The profile covers about 180,000 distinct CDR3 sequences, with about 30% appearing a single time and about 4.1% taken by the ten largest.

This sequence was found in a female donor with breast cancer. Some clones in this sample may be carry-over from other donors' samples. The sample was axillary lymph node tissue. The rearrangement links TRBV3-1 to TRBJ2-3; TRBD2 matches 11 bases. In DNA form, the CDR3 reads TGTGCCAGCAGCCCTAGGGTAGCGGGAGGGTCAGATACGCAGTATTTT. It encodes CASSPRVAGGSDTQYF.